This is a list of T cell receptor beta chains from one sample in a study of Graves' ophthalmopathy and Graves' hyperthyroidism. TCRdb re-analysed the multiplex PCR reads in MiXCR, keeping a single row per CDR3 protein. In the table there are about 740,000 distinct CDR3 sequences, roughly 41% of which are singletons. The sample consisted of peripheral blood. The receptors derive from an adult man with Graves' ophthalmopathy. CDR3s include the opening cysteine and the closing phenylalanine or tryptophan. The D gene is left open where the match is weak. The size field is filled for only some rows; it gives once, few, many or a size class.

TGCAGCGTTAGTCCTGGGGCCAACGTCCTGACTTTC CSVSPGANVLTF TRBJ2-6 many TRBV29-1 -
TGTGCCAGCAGCCAACAGGGGACTGCAACTAATGAAAAACTGTTTTTT CASSQQGTATNEKLFF TRBJ1-4 many TRBV7-9 TRBD1
TGTGCCAGCAGTGGATCGGACAGGGATAATTCACCCCTCCACTTT CASSGSDRDNSPLHF TRBJ1-6 - TRBV25-1 TRBD1
TGTGCCAGCCTAGGGATCGAGACCCAGTACTTC CASLGIETQYF TRBJ2-5 once TRBV2 -
TGTGCCAGCAGCCAAGGGCAGTTTACCTACGAGCAGTACTTC CASSQGQFTYEQYF TRBJ2-7 many TRBV14 -
TGTGCCAGCACCCTACGGGGGGCTTTGAACACTGAAGCTTTCTTT CASTLRGALNTEAFF TRBJ1-1 - TRBV6-6 -
TGTGCCAGCAGCTTAGGATGGGGTAGCTATGGCTACACCTTC CASSLGWGSYGYTF TRBJ1-2 - TRBV7-9 -
TGTGCCAGCAGTTCGCCAGGGGCCGGATCCTACGAGCAGTACTTC CASSSPGAGSYEQYF TRBJ2-7 many TRBV25-1 -
TGTGCCAGCAGCTCCCCGTGGACAGAACCACACACTGAAGCTTTCTTT CASSSPWTEPHTEAFF TRBJ1-1 few TRBV13 -
TGTGCCAGCAGTCCCCGGTGGCGGGGGGGGAGTCGAGAGACCCAGTACTTC CASSPRWRGGSRETQYF TRBJ2-5 - TRBV6-1 TRBD2
TGTGCCAGCAGTCCGAGCCTGGGCGGAAATTCACCCCTCCACTTT CASSPSLGGNSPLHF TRBJ1-6 many TRBV25-1 -
TGTGCCACCAGTGTACCGGGACAGGAGTATCCTAGCAATCAGCCCCAGCATTTT CATSVPGQEYPSNQPQHF TRBJ1-5 once TRBV24-1 TRBD1
TGTGCCAGCACCCTCGGGAGGGTGAACGAGCAGTACTTC CASTLGRVNEQYF TRBJ2-7 many TRBV7-8 TRBD2
TGTGCCAGCAGTTTTACAGGGAATGGCTACACCTTC CASSFTGNGYTF TRBJ1-2 few TRBV25-1 -
TGTGCCAGCAGTTTGGGCGGGCCACTCACAGATACGCAGTATTTT CASSLGGPLTDTQYF TRBJ2-3 - TRBV2 -
TGCGCCAGCTTAGACGAGGGGAGCGACCCCGAAGAGACCCAGTACTTC CASLDEGSDPEETQYF TRBJ2-5 few TRBV10-1 -
TGTGCCAGCAGTGTGAACACCTACTCTGGAAACACCATATATTTT CASSVNTYSGNTIYF TRBJ1-3 few TRBV2 -
TGTGCCAGCAGTCCAACAGGGAGAAGCTACGAGCAGTACTTC CASSPTGRSYEQYF TRBJ2-7 many TRBV12-3/TRBV12-4 -
TGTGCCAGCAGCTTAACATCAGGGGGCGGATACGAGCAGTACTTC CASSLTSGGGYEQYF TRBJ2-7 - TRBV7-3 TRBD1
TGTGCCGCGACGGAACAGGGGCGCAAGGAGACCCAGTACTTC CAATEQGRKETQYF TRBJ2-5 - TRBV7-9 TRBD1
TGTGCCAGCAGCCAAGATCCACTAGCGGGGGGCCGTTACGAGCAGTACTTC CASSQDPLAGGRYEQYF TRBJ2-7 - TRBV4-2 TRBD2
TGTGCCACCCGCGGGGACAGGCAGAACACTGAAGCTTTCTTT CATRGDRQNTEAFF TRBJ1-1 - TRBV10-3 TRBD1
TGTGCCAGCAGTGGAGCGGGCCAGGGTCCAAAACTGTTTTTT CASSGAGQGPKLFF TRBJ1-4 - TRBV25-1 -
TGCGCCAGCAGCTTAAGCGGGAGTTGGGAGACCCGGTACTTC CASSLSGSWETRYF TRBJ2-5 - TRBV7-2 TRBD2